What follows are 18 T cell receptor beta chains derived from one specimen sequenced in a study of blood T cell repertoires in COVID-19. The data were produced by immunoSEQ multiplex PCR, yet TCRdb's version contains in-frame clones alone and is incomplete. The repertoire includes 260,000 or so clones, roughly 90% of them detected once, and around 0.7% sits in the top ten. The sequenced sample consisted of peripheral blood. These receptor sequences come from a human donor in a cohort sampled during active COVID-19.

This rearrangement joins TRBV4-3 to TRBJ2-1; tentative D call: TRBD2 (6 bases). Per the germline V gene, CDR1 is LGHNA and CDR2 is YSLEER. The CDR3 is 14 residues long. The V end lost 3 bases, the J end lost 4 bases, and 10 bases lay between the germline ends. CDR3 protein: CASSHARGYNEQFF. CDR3 nucleotides: TGCGCCAGCAGCCACGCCCGGGGGTACAATGAGCAGTTCTTC.

Concerning this clone itself: A read error may account for a junction end that differs from germline. Other DNA sequences in this specimen translate into the identical CDR3. The CDR3 DNA is TGTGCTAGCAGTGAAATCCCTGGTTATGTAACAAATGAGCAGTTCTTC. Protein product: CASSEIPGYVTNEQFF. The chain links TRBV2 to TRBJ2-1; D unresolved. CDR3 length: 16 residues. CDR1 is SNHLY, CDR2 FYNNEI, per germline.

The chain is built from TRBV27 and TRBJ1-2, with D maybe TRBD1 (5 bases). Germline V gene data show CDR1 as MNHEY and CDR2 as SMNVEV (reference sequence). The CDR3 length is 15 residues. V lost 9 bases to trimming and J lost 0 bases, with 17 bases between them. The CDR3 here is CASSSGGRSNYGYTF. In DNA, the CDR3 is TGTGCCAGTTCCTCGGGGGGGAGGTCTAACTATGGCTACACCTTC.

The chain has TRBV14 and TRBJ2-7; TRBD2 is a possible D gene (6 bases). V lost 1 base and J 5 bases, leaving 9 bases between the germline ends. The CDR3 is made up of 13 amino acids. Per germline, CDR1 SGHDN and CDR2 FVKESK. DNA for the CDR3: TGTGCCAGCAGCCAAGGGGACTTTCACGAGCAGTACTTC. Its translation is CASSQGDFHEQYF.

The chain carries TRBV9 and TRBJ1-2, with TRBD1 identical over 10 bases. CDR1 SGDLS and CDR2 YYNGEE come from the germline V gene. This CDR3 spans 16 amino acids. V lost 0 bases, J lost 4 bases, and 6 bases stayed unmatched. The DNA for the CDR3 is TGTGCCAGCAGCGTAGCGGGGACAGGGGATTCCTATGGCTACACCTTC. Protein sequence: CASSVAGTGDSYGYTF.

The chain couples TRBV4-3 to TRBJ2-7; TRBD1 matches 10 bases. This CDR3 contains 14 residues. V dropped 6 bases and J dropped 4; count of bases not matched to a gene: 6. Germline V gene data show CDR1 as LGHNA and CDR2 as YSLEER. The CDR3 bases are TGCGCCAGCAGTTTAGGGACAGGGGTATACGAGCAGTACTTC. This translates into CASSLGTGVYEQYF.

V usage is TRBV5-5 and J usage is TRBJ1-5, with D perhaps TRBD1 (5 bases). This CDR3 is 15 amino acids long. Germline values: CDR1 SGHKS, CDR2 YYEKEE (reference sequence). V was cut by 0 bases and J by 6 bases, with 13 bases left in between. CDR3 DNA sequence: TGTGCCAGCAGCTTGGGTCCAGGGTACAGTCAGCCCCAGCATTTT. Its translation is CASSLGPGYSQPQHF.

The chain employs TRBV7-6 and TRBJ1-6, with 7 positions matching TRBD1. The CDR3 is 15 amino acids. In germline, CDR1 is SGHVS, CDR2 FNYEAQ. V lost 5 bases, J lost 4 bases, and 5 bases stayed unmatched. The DNA of the CDR3 is TGTGCCAGCAGCCCGGGGACAGTATATAATTCACCCCTCCACTTT. It is translated as CASSPGTVYNSPLHF. The variable domain in full, with the rest retrieved from reference TRBV7-6 and TRBJ1-6, is GAGVSQSPRYKVTKRGQDVALRCDPISGHVSLYWYRQALGQGPEFLTYFNYEAQQDKSGLPNDRFSAERPEGSISTLTIQRTEQRDSAMYRCASSPGTVYNSPLHFGNGTRLTVT.

V is TRBV13 and J is TRBJ2-7, with 9 nucleotides matching TRBD1. The V segment lost 0 bases and the J segment 6 bases; nucleotides outside the gene matches: 6. Germline CDR1 and CDR2: PRHDT and FYEKMQ (reference sequence). The CDR3 is 15 residues long. DNA of the CDR3: TGTGCCAGCAGCTTAGGGACCGGGACAGGGTTCGAGCAGTACTTC. This encodes CASSLGTGTGFEQYF.

This clone was counted once. This chain joins TRBV20-1 and TRBJ1-2, with D possibly being TRBD1 (6 bases). From germline, CDR1 is DFQATT and CDR2 SNEGSKA (reference sequence). Trimming left V 6 bases short and J 10 bases short, with 15 bases between. This CDR3 contains 11 residues. The CDR3 sequence: CSARPTGLYTF. The CDR3 DNA reads TGCAGTGCGAGACCTACAGGGCTCTACACCTTC.

V gene TRBV19 combines with J gene TRBJ2-7; 7 bases align to TRBD1. The ends lost 6 bases at V and 2 bases at J; junction bases unmatched: 7. Germline-derived CDR1 and CDR2 are LNHDA and SQIVND (reference sequence). This CDR3 spans 14 amino acids. The CDR3 region is CASSRGQVAYEQYF. CDR3 nucleotides: TGTGCCAGTAGCCGAGGACAGGTAGCCTACGAGCAGTACTTC.

The chain recombines TRBV28 with TRBJ2-3; D unclear. Germline V lookup: CDR1 MDHEN, CDR2 SYDVKM. The V and J ends lost 4 bases and 0 bases respectively, with 8 bases between them. The CDR3 covers 14 residues. In DNA form, the CDR3 reads TGTGCCAGCAGTTCCATTAGAAGCACAGATACGCAGTATTTT. Protein sequence: CASSSIRSTDTQYF.

This clone appeared once. V and J are TRBV9 and TRBJ2-2; 9 bases are a match to TRBD1. The CDR3 has 15 amino acids. Germline V gives CDR1 SGDLS, CDR2 YYNGEE. J lost 6 bases, V lost 3 bases, and 6 bases had no gene match. CDR3 region: CASSAGTGWAGELFF. In DNA form, the CDR3 reads TGTGCCAGCAGCGCCGGGACAGGGTGGGCCGGGGAGCTGTTTTTT.

The chain uses TRBV7-9 and TRBJ2-5; 7 nucleotides match TRBD2. The J segment lost 5 bases and the V segment lost 3 bases, leaving 3 bases of the junction unmatched. The CDR3 is 13 residues long. CDR1 is SEHNR and CDR2 is FQNEAQ in the germline V gene (reference sequence). The CDR3 DNA follows: TGTGCCAGCAGCTTGGGAGGGGAGGAGACCCAGTACTTC. Amino acids: CASSLGGEETQYF.

The CDR3 DNA follows: TGTGCCAGCTCAGACGTACGAGGGTCCTACGAGCAGTACTTC. Protein: CASSDVRGSYEQYF. The chain links TRBV18 to TRBJ2-7; TRBD2 might be the D (5 bases). V lost 5 bases and J lost 1, with 12 bases in between. Per germline, CDR1 KGHSH and CDR2 LQKENI. This CDR3 has 14 amino acids.

This chain connects TRBV27 to TRBJ2-1; D is possibly TRBD2 (6 bases). V lost 6 bases and J lost 2, with 8 bases in between. In germline, CDR1 is MNHEY, CDR2 SMNVEV (reference sequence). This CDR3 comprises 13 residues. As DNA, the CDR3 is TGTGCCAGCAGGGCGGGAACCTACAATGAGCAGTTCTTC. Residues: CASRAGTYNEQFF.

This clone is a singleton in its sample. The chain uses TRBV11-2 and TRBJ2-7; 8 bases match TRBD1. After removal of 1 base from V and 4 bases from J, the junction contained 9 bases not matched to a gene. CDR3 length: 16 amino acids. Looked up from germline, CDR1 is SGHAT and CDR2 is FQNNGV. CDR3 sequence reads: CASSLALGQGEYEQYF. The CDR3 nucleotides read TGTGCCAGCAGCTTAGCCCTCGGACAGGGAGAGTACGAGCAGTACTTC.

This clone was seen a single time. V gene TRBV27 combines with J gene TRBJ2-1, with 8 bases fitting TRBD1. The germline V gene has CDR1 MNHEY and CDR2 SMNVEV (reference sequence). Losses at the gene ends were 5 bases for V and 3 bases for J; bases not matched to a gene: 6. The CDR3 length is 15 residues. The CDR3 loop is CASSLGQGVYNEQFF. The CDR3 nucleotides are TGTGCCAGCAGTCTCGGACAGGGAGTCTACAATGAGCAGTTCTTC.